A single sample is the source of the 6 T cell receptor beta chains below, sequenced in a study of beta chain features in type 1 diabetes (dated by TCRdb to 2017 to 2018). The method was the immunoSEQ multiplex PCR assay. The entire amount of isolated RNA was reverse transcribed using the High Capacity cDNA Reverse Transcription Kit, so the sequenced TCRB transcripts were expressed ones. This is the immuneACCESS table as TCRdb keeps it, with only in-frame sequences that have V and J called. A part of the clones is gone; compared with another copy, unresolved V genes explain less than half, and the rest is unexplained. The sample data list about 200,000 clones, and 11% of these were observed just once. The ten largest clones represent over 1% of the sample. The sample comprised central memory CD4+ T cells from blood. These receptors were taken from a man younger than 35 in good health.

This sequence joins TRBV15 and TRBJ2-6; 8 nucleotides agree with TRBD2. J gave up 1 base and V 3 bases, and 8 bases lay outside the gene matches. The CDR3 totals 18 residues. The germline V gene has CDR1 LNHNV and CDR2 YYDKDF (reference sequence). The CDR3 sequence: CATSRALGRASGANVLTF. For the CDR3, the DNA is TGTGCCACCAGCAGGGCTCTCGGGAGGGCATCTGGGGCCAACGTCCTGACTTTC.

This clone came up many times. The rearrangement links TRBV4-3 to TRBJ1-1, with D uncertain. This CDR3 has 14 amino acids. The V end was cut by 0 bases, the J end by 3 bases, with 8 bases between. Per the germline V gene, CDR1 is LGHNA and CDR2 is YSLEER. The CDR3 protein is CASSQDERYTEAFF. The CDR3 region has the DNA TGCGCCAGCAGCCAAGATGAACGGTACACTGAAGCTTTCTTT.

This clone was counted a few times. The genes are TRBV29-1 and TRBJ2-7; TRBD1 agrees at 10 bases. Germline trimming cut 6 bases from V and 6 bases from J; bases unmatched to any gene: 8. Germline V gene data show CDR1 as SQVTM and CDR2 as ANQGSEA. The CDR3 has 13 amino acids. The CDR3: CSVRTGGGGEQYF. CDR3 in DNA: TGCAGCGTCCGGACAGGGGGTGGTGGCGAGCAGTACTTC.

This clone was found a few times. The chain employs TRBV21-1 and TRBJ2-3; TRBD2 is the table's D call, not checked against the DNA. TRBV21-1 is designated a pseudogene. The CDR3 covers 15 residues. The CDR3 loop is CASSTGGRSTDTQYF. In DNA form, the CDR3 reads TGTGCCAGCAGCACCGGGGGACGTAGCACAGATACGCAGTATTTT.

This chain uses TRBV5-6 with TRBJ2-2; D remains ambiguous. CDR1 and CDR2 (germline): SGHDT, YYEEEE. Trimming pared 4 bases from V and 7 bases from J, leaving 11 bases between. The CDR3 has 13 amino acids. The CDR3 DNA sequence: TGTGCCAGCAGCCCCGTAGTCTACGGGGAGCTGTTTTTT. Translating gives CASSPVVYGELFF.

This clone was recorded a few times. The V call is TRBV10-3, the J call TRBJ2-7; 7 bases line up with TRBD2. The CDR3 extends over 16 amino acids. Trimming at V came to 6 bases and at J to 4 bases, leaving 15 bases not matched to a gene. The germline V gene has CDR1 ENHRY and CDR2 SYGVKD. The CDR3 is CAISQVASSGKYEQYF. The DNA for the CDR3 is TGTGCCATCAGCCAAGTCGCGTCTAGCGGAAAGTACGAGCAGTACTTC.